Listed here is a single T cell receptor (beta chain). The data belong to a study of blood T cell repertoires in COVID-19. Sequencing was performed with immunoSEQ multiplex PCR; in TCRdb, only in-frame clones are kept and a portion is missing. The repertoire includes some 400,000 clones, over 75% of them detected once, and around 1.1% sits in the top ten. The source is a man between 25 and 39 years old who had recovered from COVID-19. Sample: PBMCs or T cells enriched from blood (not recorded which).

The CDR3 spells CASSLVPGQGAGVYGYTF. CDR3 nucleotide sequence: TGTGCCAGCAGCTTAGTTCCGGGACAGGGGGCGGGAGTCTATGGCTACACCTTC. V is TRBV7-8 and J is TRBJ1-2; TRBD1 aligns across 12 bases. The CDR3 has 18 amino acids. In germline, CDR1 is SGHVS, CDR2 FQNEAQ. V was clipped by 1 base and J by 4 bases; unmatched bases: 10.